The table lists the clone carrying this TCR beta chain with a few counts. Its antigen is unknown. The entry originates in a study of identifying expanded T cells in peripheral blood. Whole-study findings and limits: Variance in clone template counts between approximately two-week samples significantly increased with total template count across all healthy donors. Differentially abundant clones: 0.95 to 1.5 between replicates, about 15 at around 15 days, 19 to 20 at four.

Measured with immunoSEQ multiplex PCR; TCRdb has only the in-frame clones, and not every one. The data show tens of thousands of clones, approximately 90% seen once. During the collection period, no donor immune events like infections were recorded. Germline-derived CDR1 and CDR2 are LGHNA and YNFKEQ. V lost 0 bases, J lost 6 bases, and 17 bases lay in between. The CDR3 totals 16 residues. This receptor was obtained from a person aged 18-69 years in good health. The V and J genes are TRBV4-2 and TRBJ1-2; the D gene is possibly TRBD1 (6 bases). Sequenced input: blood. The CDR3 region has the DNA TGTGCCAGCAGCCAAGATAGGGGGGTCCCCCAGGATGGCTACACCTTC. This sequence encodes CASSQDRGVPQDGYTF.